The present T cell receptor beta chain was sequenced within a study of tumor-infiltrating lymphocytes in oesophageal squamous cell carcinoma. TCRdb re-analysed the PCR reads in MiXCR, keeping a single row per CDR3 protein. This repertoire shows fewer than 20,000 distinct CDR3 sequences, around two fifths found once; its top ten account for roughly 14%. Germline V CDR1 and CDR2: SGHVS, FQNEAQ. CDR3 length equals 15 residues. V lost 2 bases and J 0 bases, leaving 8 bases between the germline ends. V and J are TRBV7-8 and TRBJ2-1, with D unclear. Sequenced material: normal esophageal tissue next to the tumor. This receptor was taken from a male donor with esophageal squamous cell carcinoma. CDR3 region: CASSLSTRSYNEQFF. CDR3 coding DNA: TGTGCCAGCAGCTTATCAACCCGCTCCTACAATGAGCAGTTCTTC.